These T cell receptor beta chains were read from a single sample in a study of blood T cell repertoires in COVID-19. Using immunoSEQ multiplex PCR, the repertoire was profiled, and TCRdb retains in-frame clones only, with some absent. The sample holds tens of thousands of clones; about four fifths are singletons and the top ten take approximately 29%. The sample taken for sequencing was peripheral blood. The receptors shown here come from a human donor in a cohort sampled during active COVID-19. CDR3s include the opening cysteine and the closing phenylalanine or tryptophan. Each record gives: V gene, J gene, clone size, D gene, CDR3 protein, CDR3 DNA. The D gene is left open where the match is weak. Expanded clones are given a class, and other clones once, few, many or no size at all.

>TRBV9|TRBJ2-2|once|.
CASSPTLPTGELFF
TGTGCCAGCAGCCCCACTCTTCCAACCGGGGAGCTGTTTTTT
>TRBV12-3/TRBV12-4|TRBJ2-1|.|TRBD1
CASSFTGGEQFF
TGTGCCAGCAGTTTCACAGGGGGCGAGCAGTTCTTC
>TRBV10-3|TRBJ2-3|.|.
CAGRSRDTQYF
TGTGCCGGGAGAAGCAGAGATACGCAGTATTTT
>TRBV3-1/TRBV3-2|TRBJ2-2|.|.
CASSQESGVNGELFF
TGTGCCAGCAGCCAGGAGTCGGGGGTCAACGGGGAGCTGTTTTTT
>TRBV18|TRBJ1-1|.|.
CASSPLSSFNTEAFF
TGTGCCAGCTCACCCTTGTCTTCTTTTAACACTGAAGCTTTCTTT
>TRBV6-6|TRBJ2-1|few|.
CASSYSKHEQFF
TGTGCCAGCAGTTACTCGAAGCATGAGCAGTTCTTC
>TRBV5-4|TRBJ2-7|.|.
CASSSTGLGEQYF
TGTGCCAGCAGCTCTACCGGGTTGGGTGAGCAGTACTTC
>TRBV6-2/TRBV6-3|TRBJ2-1|.|TRBD1
CASSRQGPPYNEQFF
TGTGCCAGCAGCCGACAGGGGCCTCCATACAATGAGCAGTTCTTC
>TRBV12-3/TRBV12-4|TRBJ2-2|.|TRBD1
CASSIQGTGELFF
TGTGCCAGCAGCATACAGGGGACCGGGGAGCTGTTTTTT
>TRBV6-1|TRBJ2-3|.|TRBD2
CASSEAAGGPDTQYF
TGTGCCAGCAGTGAAGCAGCGGGGGGGCCAGATACGCAGTATTTT
>TRBV3-1/TRBV3-2|TRBJ1-6|.|TRBD1
CASSQGRGQGRAGYSPLHF
TGTGCCAGCAGCCAAGGGAGAGGACAGGGCCGGGCGGGGTATTCACCCCTCCACTTT
>TRBV7-8|TRBJ2-5|few|TRBD1
CASSSPGQGRETQYF
TGTGCCAGCAGCTCTCCGGGACAGGGAAGAGAGACCCAGTACTTC
>TRBV5-6|TRBJ2-7|.|.
CASSSTTYANYEQYF
TGTGCCAGCAGCTCTACCACGTACGCGAACTACGAGCAGTACTTC
>TRBV4-2|TRBJ2-5|.|TRBD2
CASSLGLAGGLPETQYF
TGTGCCAGCAGCCTTGGCCTAGCGGGGGGGCTCCCGGAGACCCAGTACTTC
>TRBV11-3|TRBJ2-4|.|.
CASSLDRADSIQYF
TGTGCCAGCAGCTTAGACAGGGCCGACAGCATTCAGTACTTC
>TRBV6-5|TRBJ2-7|.|.
CASSYSVPGTYEQYF
TGTGCCAGCAGTTACTCGGTGCCAGGTACCTACGAGCAGTACTTC
>TRBV5-4|TRBJ1-5|.|TRBD1
CASSSGGGQGNQPQHF
TGTGCCAGCAGCTCAGGGGGGGGACAGGGCAATCAGCCCCAGCATTTT
>TRBV5-1|TRBJ1-1|.|.
CASSYSGGEAFF
TGCGCCAGCAGCTACAGCGGGGGCGAAGCTTTCTTT
>TRBV25-1|TRBJ2-7|few|.
CASSPSGIEQYF
TGTGCCAGCAGTCCCTCAGGGATCGAGCAGTACTTC
>TRBV6-6|TRBJ1-2|.|.
CASSPTGLPGYTF
TGTGCCAGCAGTCCTACAGGGCTCCCTGGCTACACCTTC
>TRBV3-1/TRBV3-2|TRBJ2-5|.|.
CASSQDATPGMKRETQYF
TGTGCCAGCAGCCAAGACGCCACCCCAGGGATGAAGAGGGAGACCCAGTACTTC
>TRBV12-3/TRBV12-4|TRBJ2-2|.|.
CASSFWGAGELFF
TGTGCCAGCAGTTTTTGGGGAGCCGGGGAGCTGTTTTTT
>TRBV5-4|TRBJ2-5|.|.
CASSLRHGQRETQYF
TGTGCCAGCAGCTTGCGACATGGACAAAGAGAGACCCAGTACTTC
>TRBV6-6|TRBJ1-2|.|.
CASSYSTSYGYTF
TGTGCCAGCAGTTACTCAACAAGCTATGGCTACACCTTC
>TRBV19|TRBJ1-5|.|.
CASKVTGGNQPQHF
TGTGCCAGTAAGGTTACAGGCGGCAATCAGCCCCAGCATTTT
>TRBV5-1|TRBJ2-3|once|.
CASSLAPSHTQYF
TGCGCCAGCAGCTTGGCTCCTTCCCATACGCAGTATTTT
>TRBV19|TRBJ1-5|few|TRBD1
CASSITGTGLGGPQHF
TGTGCCAGTAGTATCACCGGGACAGGGCTCGGAGGTCCCCAGCATTTT
>TRBV19|TRBJ1-6|.|.
CASKEGTTYNSPLHF
TGTGCCAGTAAGGAGGGGACGACCTATAATTCACCCCTCCACTTT
>TRBV10-2|TRBJ2-2|.|TRBD1
CASSEWTGTGELFF
TGCGCCAGCAGTGAGTGGACAGGGACCGGGGAGCTGTTTTTT
>TRBV7-6|TRBJ2-7|.|TRBD1
CASSFLSAAGQGRHEQYF
TGTGCCAGCAGCTTCCTTAGTGCCGCGGGACAGGGACGGCACGAGCAGTACTTC
>TRBV6-5|TRBJ1-3|.|.
CASRVGLRGGNTIYF
TGTGCCAGCAGGGTTGGGTTGCGGGGAGGAAACACCATATATTTT
>TRBV24-1|TRBJ1-5|.|TRBD1
CATSKTGDQPQHF
TGTGCCACCAGTAAGACAGGGGATCAGCCCCAGCATTTT
>TRBV3-1/TRBV3-2|TRBJ2-7|.|TRBD1
CASSVGTGVGEQYF
TGTGCCAGCAGCGTGGGGACAGGGGTCGGCGAGCAGTACTTC
>TRBV5-1|TRBJ1-2|.|TRBD1
CASSLLTGGYGYTF
TGCGCCAGCAGCTTGCTAACAGGGGGTTATGGCTACACCTTC
>TRBV10-3|TRBJ2-3|.|TRBD1
CAISEVRGSVDTQYF
TGTGCCATCAGTGAGGTCAGGGGGAGCGTAGATACGCAGTATTTT
>TRBV19|TRBJ2-1|.|.
CASSIRVGEQFF
TGTGCCAGTAGTATCCGGGTGGGTGAGCAGTTCTTC
>TRBV29-1|TRBJ2-3|.|TRBD2
CSVVGLAGGYTDTQYF
TGCAGCGTTGTAGGGCTAGCGGGGGGCTACACAGATACGCAGTATTTT
>TRBV19|TRBJ1-2|few|.
CASSSGQPLYGYTF
TGTGCCAGTAGTTCCGGACAGCCCCTCTATGGCTACACCTTC
>TRBV11-2|TRBJ1-6|.|.
CASSLVQNSPLHF
TGTGCCAGCAGCTTAGTACAGAATTCACCCCTCCACTTT
>TRBV4-2|TRBJ1-2|.|.
CASSQGQGGYGYTF
TGTGCCAGCAGCCAAGGTCAAGGGGGCTATGGCTACACCTTC
>TRBV27|TRBJ2-7|.|.
CASSPSGVASHEQYF
TGTGCCAGCAGCCCATCAGGGGTGGCGAGCCACGAGCAGTACTTC
>TRBV18|TRBJ1-1|once|.
CASSPSTAGTEAFF
TGTGCCAGCTCACCGTCGACAGCCGGAACTGAAGCTTTCTTT
>TRBV5-8|TRBJ2-1|.|TRBD1
CASSLTGGYNEQFF
TGTGCCAGCAGCCTGACAGGGGGCTACAATGAGCAGTTCTTC
>TRBV7-8|TRBJ2-1|few|TRBD2
CASSSPWGLAPYNEQFF
TGTGCCAGCAGCTCCCCTTGGGGACTAGCCCCTTACAATGAGCAGTTCTTC
>TRBV6-6|TRBJ1-1|.|TRBD1
CASSNHRGLNTEAFF
TGTGCCAGCAGTAACCACAGGGGGCTGAACACTGAAGCTTTCTTT
>TRBV9|TRBJ2-2|.|.
CASSVEILETGELFF
TGTGCCAGCAGCGTAGAGATACTAGAAACCGGGGAGCTGTTTTTT
>TRBV20-1|TRBJ2-7|.|TRBD1
CSLAGGNEQYF
TGCAGCCTAGCAGGGGGCAACGAGCAGTACTTC
>TRBV7-7|TRBJ1-6|.|TRBD1
CASSFLALTGQHNSPLHF
TGTGCCAGCAGTTTCCTGGCCCTAACGGGACAGCATAATTCACCCCTCCACTTT